The T cell receptor (beta chain) under discussion was sequenced for a study of T cell changes during pregnancy in multiple sclerosis. Per germline, CDR1 MGHRA and CDR2 YSYEKL. Trimming removed 4 bases at V and 2 bases at J, with 17 bases between. The CDR3 has 16 amino acids. Profiling relied on immunoSEQ multiplex PCR, and the TCRdb table lists in-frame clones only, not all of them. In the table there are some 44,000 clones, roughly 90% of which are singletons. The origin of this receptor is a female donor with multiple sclerosis, enrolled in a pregnancy study. The chain couples TRBV4-1 to TRBJ1-1, with a weak D call TRBD1 (6 bases). Sample: CD4+ T cells from peripheral blood mononuclear cells, taken before pregnancy. For the CDR3, the DNA is TGCGCCAGCAGCCGGGGGCCTAACAGACAAAACACTGAAGCTTTCTTT. Residues: CASSRGPNRQNTEAFF.